This paragraph reports one T cell receptor beta chain. No antigen is known for it. The data were taken from a study of cytomegalovirus exposure and HLA in healthy donors. Findings of the study overall: Most TCR sequences showed up rarely, but some public TCRs showed up in many donors. It was found in a later analysis that first-cohort TCR clusters tended to co-occur in the 130 or so validation repertoires.

TCRdb's copy holds only in-frame clones and misses some; the assay was immunoSEQ multiplex PCR. Of 120,000 to 150,000 clones detected, about 89% appear once; the ten largest clones hold more than 2.5%. Germline values: CDR1 MGHDK, CDR2 SYGVNS. This CDR3 spans 15 amino acids. Germline trimming cut 1 base from V and 3 bases from J; bases unmatched to any gene: 6. Sequencing was performed on PBMCs. This clonotype originated in a woman younger than 35 in good health and CMV-seropositive. The chain couples TRBV25-1 to TRBJ2-7; 7 bases are shared with TRBD1. In DNA, the CDR3 is TGTGCCAGCAGTGAATCTGACAGGGTGGTCTACGAGCAGTACTTC. This sequence encodes CASSESDRVVYEQYF.